Shown below are 17 T cell receptor beta chains from a single sample sequenced in a study of CD8+ T cells in alopecia areata. Reverse transcribed after extraction, RNA yielded cDNA as the sequencing template. Clones were read by immunoSEQ multiplex PCR, and TCRdb kept only the in-frame ones, dropping some. The table has hundreds of thousands of clones, approximately 38% seen once; the top ten hold under 0.55%. Treatment meaning: oral pan-JAK inhibitor, 5-10 mg twice daily. Sequenced here: CD4+ T cells sorted from blood, sampled at approximately week 30, from a patient treated with tofacitinib. These receptor sequences come from a human donor with alopecia areata.

The genes are TRBV7-9 and TRBJ2-7; 14 nucleotides line up with TRBD2. The CDR3 extends over 16 amino acids. V lost 6 bases to trimming and J lost 3 bases; unmatched junction nucleotides: 7. The germline V gene encodes CDR1 SEHNR and CDR2 FQNEAQ (reference sequence). CDR3 sequence reads: CASSSGTSGSNYEQYF. The CDR3 region has the DNA TGTGCCAGCAGTTCCGGGACTAGCGGGAGTAACTACGAGCAGTACTTC. Full variable domain (missing parts from reference TRBV7-9 and TRBJ2-7): DTGVSQNPRHKITKRGQNVTFRCDPISEHNRLYWYRQTLGQGPEFLTYFQNEAQLEKSRLLSDRFSAERPKGSFSTLEIQRTEQGDSAMYLCASSSGTSGSNYEQYFGPGTRLTVT.

The chain joins TRBV2 to TRBJ1-2; 8 bases align to TRBD1. Germline CDR1 SNHLY, CDR2 FYNNEI. The CDR3 sequence is 15 residues long. J gave up 8 bases and V 3 bases, and 11 bases lay outside the gene matches. This CDR3 reads CASSEDGQGLGGYTF. As DNA, the CDR3 is TGTGCCAGCAGTGAGGATGGACAGGGCCTGGGGGGCTACACCTTC.

This chain joins TRBV29-1 and TRBJ1-2, with TRBD1 identical over 7 bases. CDR1 is SQVTM and CDR2 is ANQGSEA in the germline V gene. This CDR3 is 12 amino acids long. With 6 bases clipped from V and 4 bases from J, the junction kept 5 bases outside the gene matches. The CDR3 nucleotides are TGCAGCGTGGCAGGGGGAGGCTATGGCTACACCTTC. Translated, it gives CSVAGGGYGYTF.

The chain has TRBV7-2 and TRBJ1-2; D is unclear. The ends were cut back, 5 bases at V and 6 bases at J, with 13 bases in the middle. Germline V gene data show CDR1 as SGHTA and CDR2 as FQGNSA. The CDR3 totals 13 residues. CDR3 sequence reads: CASSGQRINGYTF. The CDR3 DNA is TGTGCCAGCAGCGGCCAGCGCATCAATGGCTACACCTTC.

The V call is TRBV11-2, the J call TRBJ2-5; D is possibly TRBD2 (5 bases). Trimming pared 2 bases from V and 5 bases from J, leaving 12 bases between. Germline CDR1 is SGHAT and CDR2 is FQNNGV. CDR3 length equals 14 residues. The CDR3 DNA follows: TGTGCCAGCAGCTTATCGGGGAGCAGGGAGACCCAGTACTTC. Translating it yields CASSLSGSRETQYF. Complete variable domain (other parts from reference TRBV11-2 and TRBJ2-5): EAGVAQSPRYKIIEKRQSVAFWCNPISGHATLYWYQQILGQGPKLLIQFQNNGVVDDSQLPKDRFSAERLKGVDSTLKIQPAKLEDSAVYLCASSLSGSRETQYFGPGTRLLVL.

A few counts support this clone. The genes are TRBV19 and TRBJ1-2, with a tentative D call TRBD1 (5 bases). CDR1 and CDR2 (germline): LNHDA, SQIVND (reference sequence). V lost 7 bases, J lost 8 bases, and 20 bases lay in between. The CDR3 sequence is 14 residues long. This CDR3 reads CASNSAGSTWGYTF. For the CDR3, the DNA is TGTGCCAGTAACTCGGCAGGGTCAACATGGGGCTACACCTTC.

This clone was picked up a small number of times. V and J are TRBV27 and TRBJ1-2, with 8 bases fitting TRBD1. CDR3 size: 15 residues. The germline V gene encodes CDR1 MNHEY and CDR2 SMNVEV (reference sequence). Trimming took 5 bases from V and 1 from J; bases not matched to a gene: 6. The CDR3 reads CASSPQGALNYGYTF. The CDR3 region has the DNA TGTGCCAGCAGTCCGCAGGGGGCACTTAACTATGGCTACACCTTC.

J is TRBJ2-2 and V is TRBV5-1, with 7 bases matching TRBD1. J gave up 6 bases and V 0 bases, and 5 bases lay outside the gene matches. Germline-derived CDR1 and CDR2 are SGHRS and YFSETQ. The CDR3 has 15 amino acids. The CDR3 here is CASSLDRGRSGELFF. CDR3 nucleotides: TGCGCCAGCAGCTTGGACAGGGGAAGATCCGGGGAGCTGTTTTTT.

This clone was observed a handful of times. The chain couples TRBV2 to TRBJ1-4, with 7 nucleotides matching TRBD1. The CDR3 has 14 residues. The ends lost 6 bases at V and 4 bases at J; junction bases unmatched: 5. Germline CDR1 and CDR2: SNHLY and FYNNEI. The CDR3 sequence is CASRLQGINEKLFF. The CDR3 DNA sequence: TGTGCCAGCAGATTACAGGGGATTAATGAAAAACTGTTTTTT.

This CDR3 reads CASGRERETQYF. The CDR3 coding sequence is TGCGCCAGCGGGCGGGAGCGAGAGACCCAGTACTTC. V gene TRBV5-1 combines with J gene TRBJ2-5; the match to TRBD2 covers 7 bases. V shed 7 bases and J 4 bases; nucleotides not matched to a gene: 4. The CDR3 totals 12 residues. Germline CDR1 reads SGHRS; CDR2 reads YFSETQ.

This clone was seen a handful of times. The gene calls are TRBV5-1 and TRBJ2-5; TRBD2 might be the D (6 bases). CDR1 and CDR2 (germline): SGHRS, YFSETQ. V was trimmed by 0 bases and J by 4 bases, leaving 13 bases between them. The CDR3 is 15 amino acids. This chain's CDR3 is CASSLVWGVTETQYF. DNA of the CDR3: TGCGCCAGCAGCTTGGTTTGGGGGGTAACAGAGACCCAGTACTTC.

The chain joins TRBV30 to TRBJ1-5, with D possibly being TRBD1 (5 bases). The CDR3 is 14 residues long. V lost 1 base and J lost 7, with 14 bases in between. Germline V gene data show CDR1 as GTSNPN and CDR2 as SVGIG (reference sequence). The CDR3 DNA is TGTGCCTGGAGTGGGGCCTCGGGGGAGCAGCCCCAGCATTTT. Protein product: CAWSGASGEQPQHF. Drawing the rest from reference TRBV30 and TRBJ1-5, the complete variable domain is SQTIHQWPATLVQPVGSPLSLECTVEGTSNPNLYWYRQAAGRGLQLLFYSVGIGQISSEVPQNLSASRPQDRQFILSSKKLLLSDSGFYLCAWSGASGEQPQHFGDGTRLSIL.

The CDR3 here is CASSLGDRANTEAFF. CDR3 nucleotide sequence: TGCGCCAGCAGCTTGGGTGACAGGGCGAACACTGAAGCTTTCTTT. The chain recombines TRBV5-1 with TRBJ1-1, with 7 bases matching TRBD1. J gave up 1 base and V 0 bases, and 3 bases lay outside the gene matches. CDR3 length equals 15 residues. The germline V gene has CDR1 SGHRS and CDR2 YFSETQ.

This chain joins TRBV7-8 and TRBJ2-5, with a weak D call TRBD1 (6 bases). V shed 1 base and J shed 2 bases, with 14 bases lying between them. The CDR3 is 16 residues long. Germline values: CDR1 SGHVS, CDR2 FQNEAQ. The CDR3 coding sequence is TGTGCCAGCAGCTTAGGTGGTCTAGGGGGTCAAGAGACCCAGTACTTC. Translated: CASSLGGLGGQETQYF.

The chain is built from TRBV7-3 and TRBJ2-1, with TRBD2 matching 7 bases. The germline V gene encodes CDR1 SGHTA and CDR2 FQGTGA. The J segment lost 5 bases and the V segment lost 0 bases, leaving 4 bases of the junction unmatched. The CDR3 loop spans 15 amino acids. CDR3 sequence reads: CASSLTGTTHNEQFF. CDR3 nucleotide sequence: TGTGCCAGCAGCTTAACTGGGACTACCCACAATGAGCAGTTCTTC.

This clone has just a few counts. This chain connects TRBV12-5 to TRBJ2-3, with 10 bases fitting TRBD2. J was trimmed by 2 bases and V by 7 bases; bases with no gene match: 9. The CDR3 is 16 amino acids. Germline V gene sequence: CDR1 LGHNT, CDR2 FRNRAP. The CDR3, as DNA: TGTGCTAGTGACCATAGCGGGGGGATGAACACAGATACGCAGTATTTT. It is translated as CASDHSGGMNTDTQYF. The variable domain in full, completed from reference TRBV12-5 and TRBJ2-3, reads DARVTQTPRHKVTEMGQEVTMRCQPILGHNTVFWYRQTMMQGLELLAYFRNRAPLDDSGMPKDRFSAEMPDATLATLKIQPSEPRDSAVYFCASDHSGGMNTDTQYFGPGTRLTVL.

The V gene is TRBV18, the J gene TRBJ2-7, with unresolved D. V was trimmed by 2 bases and J by 0 bases, leaving 17 bases between them. This CDR3 contains 17 residues. Germline CDR1 reads KGHSH; CDR2 reads LQKENI. As DNA, the CDR3 is TGTGCCAGCTCACCAAGGGCAGGCCGCCCAAGCTCCTACGAGCAGTACTTC. Protein product: CASSPRAGRPSSYEQYF.